The 22 T cell receptor beta chains given below trace back to one sample, sequenced in a study of T-cell reconstitution after alpha-beta-depleted transplantation in children. Molecular barcoding with unique molecular identifiers was used for the TCRbeta library. From the PCR reads, TCRdb called clonotypes with MiXCR, one entry per CDR3 protein. The repertoire holds around 680,000 distinct CDR3 sequences, 16% seen once, with about 1.1% in the top ten. This sample comprised PBMCs from the stem cell graft donor, obtained from the stem cell graft. The receptors were gathered from a human donor who donated a stem cell graft to a child with acute myeloid leukemia.

This clonotype came up many times. The CDR3 loop reads CSASDSGGASDTQYF. In DNA form, the CDR3 reads TGCAGTGCCAGTGATAGCGGGGGGGCCTCAGATACGCAGTATTTT. The V call is TRBV20-1, the J call TRBJ2-3, with TRBD2 identical over 11 bases. CDR1 is DFQATT and CDR2 is SNEGSKA in the germline V gene (reference sequence). The junction had 9 bases not matched to a gene; V was cut back by 6 bases and J by 4 bases. The CDR3 runs 15 residues.

This chain joins TRBV5-1 and TRBJ2-7; 7 bases are shared with TRBD2. Germline-derived CDR1 and CDR2 are SGHRS and YFSETQ. Trimming cost V 3 bases and J 3 bases; bases outside gene matches: 15. The CDR3 is 17 amino acids. CDR3 amino acids: CASSSPRWGTKRYEQYV. In DNA, the CDR3 is TGCGCCAGCAGCTCCCCGAGATGGGGGACTAAACGCTACGAGCAGTACGTC.

At least ten counts were recorded for this clonotype. The J gene is TRBJ1-3, the V gene TRBV29-1; 9 nucleotides agree with TRBD1. Germline values: CDR1 SQVTM, CDR2 ANQGSEA. The length of the CDR3 is 14 residues. The V segment lost 2 bases and the J segment 4 bases; nucleotides outside the gene matches: 3. This CDR3 reads CSVETGGEGNTIYF. The CDR3 DNA follows: TGCAGCGTTGAAACAGGGGGCGAAGGAAACACCATATATTTT.

In its sample, this clonotype was seen many times. The chain links TRBV20-1 to TRBJ2-7; perhaps D is TRBD1 or TRBD2 (5 bases each). CDR3 length: 13 amino acids. In germline, CDR1 is DFQATT, CDR2 SNEGSKA (reference sequence). Trimming pared 3 bases from V and 2 bases from J, leaving 11 bases between. CDR3 residues: CSASGAVTYEQYV. CDR3 coding DNA: TGCAGTGCTAGCGGGGCCGTAACCTACGAGCAGTACGTC.

The table lists this clonotype with a few counts. The chain carries TRBV7-2 and TRBJ1-4; D uncertain. Germline V gene sequence: CDR1 SGHTA, CDR2 FQGNSA. Trimming left V 3 bases short and J 6 bases short, with 11 bases between. This CDR3 comprises 14 residues. The CDR3 DNA sequence: TGTGCCAGCAGCTTTACGCCGGCGGATGAAAAACTGTTTTTT. As protein: CASSFTPADEKLFF.

This clonotype was seen ten or more times. The chain has TRBV7-9 and TRBJ2-1; 12 nucleotides agree with TRBD1. Germline CDR1 SEHNR, CDR2 FQNEAQ (reference sequence). The junction had 3 bases not matched to a gene; V was cut back by 7 bases and J by 5 bases. This CDR3 is 14 amino acids long. The CDR3 is CASIRDRGHNEQFF. CDR3 nucleotide sequence: TGTGCCAGCATCAGGGACAGGGGGCACAATGAGCAGTTCTTC.

CDR3 sequence (DNA): TGCGCCAGCAGCCAGGAGCGGGGGCGTCTCGATGAGCAGTTCTTC. It translates to CASSQERGRLDEQFF. The rearrangement joins TRBV4-3 to TRBJ2-1, with 8 bases matching TRBD2. Per the germline V gene, CDR1 is LGHNA and CDR2 is YSLEER. The CDR3 is 15 amino acids. Trimming at V came to 3 bases and at J to 8 bases, leaving 9 bases not matched to a gene.

The chain uses TRBV7-9 and TRBJ2-7; D is ambiguous. This CDR3 contains 15 residues. V shed 1 base and J shed 2 bases, with 12 bases lying between them. Germline CDR1 SEHNR, CDR2 FQNEAQ (reference sequence). CDR3 in amino acids: CASSLGNSATYEQYF. Written as DNA, the CDR3 is TGTGCCAGCAGCTTAGGGAACTCCGCTACCTACGAGCAGTACTTC.

This chain connects TRBV25-1 to TRBJ1-3; D is unresolved. The V end lost 3 bases, the J end lost 0 bases, and 9 bases lay between the germline ends. The CDR3 runs 15 residues. CDR1 MGHDK and CDR2 SYGVNS come from the germline V gene. CDR3 protein: CASSEATSSGNTIYF. The CDR3 DNA is TGTGCCAGCAGTGAGGCGACAAGCTCTGGAAACACCATATATTTT.

This clonotype was recorded a few times. The chain uses TRBV5-6 and TRBJ1-2; no definite D call. V lost 1 base to trimming and J lost 7 bases, with 17 bases between them. The length of the CDR3 is 15 residues. Looked up from germline, CDR1 is SGHDT and CDR2 is YYEEEE. The CDR3 region has the DNA TGTGCCAGCAGCTTGTATGTAGCAGCTTCAAGTGGCTACACCTTC. Translation: CASSLYVAASSGYTF.

This clonotype came up a few times. V gene TRBV7-9 combines with J gene TRBJ1-5; D may be TRBD1 (5 bases). CDR1 and CDR2 from the germline V gene are SEHNR and FQNEAQ (reference sequence). The CDR3 has 15 residues. The V and J ends lost 1 base and 5 bases respectively, with 12 bases between them. In nucleotides, the CDR3 is TGTGCCAGCAGCTTAGTGGCCCAAGGGGATCAGCCCCAGCATTTT. Residues: CASSLVAQGDQPQHF.

Turning to this clonotype: Since a much larger clone is just one base distant, this may be a read error. The chain recombines TRBV7-1 with TRBJ1-1, with D perhaps TRBD1 (6 bases). TRBV7-1 belongs to the ORF category, with a function that is uncertain. The CDR3 sequence is 11 residues long. The V and J ends lost 8 bases and 4 bases respectively, with 8 bases between them. CDR3 DNA sequence: TGTGCCAGCCAGGGGAGCACTGAAGCTTTCTTT. Amino acids: CASQGSTEAFF.

The chain uses TRBV5-1 and TRBJ2-2; the D gene is possibly TRBD2 (5 bases). V was pared by 0 bases and J by 4 bases, with 13 bases between. The V gene's germline CDR1 is SGHRS and CDR2 YFSETQ. This CDR3 has 16 residues. CDR3: CASSLALGVGTGELFF. The CDR3 DNA is TGCGCCAGCAGCTTGGCGTTGGGAGTCGGCACCGGGGAGCTGTTTTTT.

Ten or more counts support this clonotype. The gene calls are TRBV20-1 and TRBJ2-7; D remains unclear. There are 13 residues in the CDR3. V was clipped by 3 bases and J by 6 bases, with 15 bases between them. Germline V CDR1 and CDR2: DFQATT, SNEGSKA (reference sequence). The DNA of the CDR3 is TGCAGTGCTAGGGATCCGGGTCCCCGCGAGCAGTACTTC. It is translated as CSARDPGPREQYF.

Ten or more counts support this clonotype. The V gene is TRBV5-5, the J gene TRBJ2-6, with D possibly matching TRBD1 (6 bases). The CDR3 runs to 15 residues. The V end was cut by 4 bases, the J end by 1 base, with 9 bases between. Germline V lookup: CDR1 SGHKS, CDR2 YYEKEE (reference sequence). The CDR3 is CASSPTGSGANVLTF. Here the CDR3 DNA reads TGTGCCAGCAGCCCCACAGGGTCTGGGGCCAACGTCCTGACTTTC.

This chain links TRBV9 with TRBJ1-1; a weak D match, TRBD1 (6 bases). V lost 4 bases and J lost 2, with 15 bases in between. Germline values: CDR1 SGDLS, CDR2 YYNGEE. This CDR3 has 15 residues. CDR3 in DNA: TGTGCCAGCAGCCCCGAAGGCAGGGGTAACACTGAAGCTTTCTTT. Translation: CASSPEGRGNTEAFF.

This clonotype was picked up many times. The rearrangement links TRBV12-3 or TRBV12-4 to TRBJ1-4; tentative D call: TRBD1 (5 bases). The CDR3 totals 13 residues. V was pared by 2 bases and J by 6 bases, with 7 bases between. The chain's CDR3 is CASSLQGDEKLFF. CDR3 nucleotides: TGTGCCAGCAGTTTACAAGGGGATGAAAAACTGTTTTTT.

This clonotype has at least ten counts. The rearrangement links TRBV15 to TRBJ2-1; D call uncertain. The CDR3 contains 15 residues. Trimming shortened V by 0 bases and J by 7 bases, and 13 bases separated the two germline ends. Germline V gene data show CDR1 as LNHNV and CDR2 as YYDKDF (reference sequence). This CDR3 is CATSRDPGVGNEQFF. CDR3 DNA sequence: TGTGCCACCAGCAGAGATCCTGGGGTCGGGAATGAGCAGTTCTTC.

The V gene is TRBV5-1, the J gene TRBJ1-6, with a possible D match to TRBD1 (6 bases). Germline loops: CDR1 SGHRS, CDR2 YFSETQ. Between the trimmed V and J ends, which lost 0 bases and 7 bases, there was a span of 14 bases. The CDR3 spans 16 residues. CDR3 in amino acids: CASSLGSGAVNSPLHF. In DNA form, the CDR3 reads TGCGCCAGCAGCTTGGGATCAGGGGCGGTCAATTCACCCCTCCACTTT.

This clonotype was recorded many times. V usage is TRBV20-1 and J usage is TRBJ1-5; D is possibly TRBD1 (6 bases). Germline V gives CDR1 DFQATT, CDR2 SNEGSKA (reference sequence). The ends were cut back, 1 base at V and 2 bases at J, with 15 bases in the middle. The CDR3 length is 16 residues. The CDR3 DNA follows: TGCAGTGCTAGAGCCCTGAGACAGGATGGCAATCAGCCCCAGCATTTT. Amino acids: CSARALRQDGNQPQHF.

This chain joins TRBV27 and TRBJ1-1; tentative D call: TRBD1 (5 bases). V was pared by 4 bases and J by 5 bases, with 23 bases between. The CDR3 sequence is 17 residues long. Per germline, CDR1 MNHEY and CDR2 SMNVEV (reference sequence). In nucleotides, the CDR3 is TGTGCCAGCAGTTCCCGCGAGCCGGCAGGGATGATGACTGAAGCTTTCTTT. Its protein product is CASSSREPAGMMTEAFF.

This clonotype was recorded a few times. The CDR3 protein is CASTTEPGQGYEQYF. The CDR3 DNA reads as TGTGCCAGCACCACTGAGCCGGGACAGGGGTACGAGCAGTACTTC. J is TRBJ2-7 and V is TRBV7-9, with 10 bases that match TRBD1. Germline V gene data show CDR1 as SEHNR and CDR2 as FQNEAQ (reference sequence). J lost 4 bases, V lost 7 bases, and 10 bases had no gene match. CDR3 length equals 15 residues.